The TCR beta chain under discussion was sequenced for a study of T cell clonotyping in hematopoietic cell transplantation. General study findings and limits: Recipient TCR diversity dropped after transplant; expanded clonotypes rose from day 30 to 180. At the given depth, recipient repertoires were over 95% de novo clonotypes. Without cell sorting, CD4 versus CD8 contributions remain unresolved.

Samples: about 28 days before transplant, then days 30, 100 and 180 after. Note on this clone: Antigen specificity is unknown.

Only in-frame clones appear in the TCRdb table, and some are missing; sequencing was by immunoSEQ multiplex PCR. The sample yields fewer than 15,000 clones, about 72% seen once. The clonotype was recovered from a male patient aged 55-69 years who had an allogeneic stem cell transplant from an unrelated donor, so the T cells may come from the graft donor. Some clones in this sample may be carry-over from other donors' samples. The sequencing used peripheral blood mononuclear cells, collected 180 days after allogeneic stem cell transplant.

This chain's CDR3 is CASSQSGGYEQYF. DNA for the CDR3: TGTGCCAGCAGTCAGTCAGGGGGCTACGAGCAGTACTTC. J is TRBJ2-7 and V is TRBV6-1; TRBD1 aligns across 7 bases. This CDR3 region has 13 residues. The junction had 4 bases not matched to a gene; V was cut back by 5 bases and J by 3 bases. Germline CDR1 is MNHNS and CDR2 is SASEGT.